This T cell receptor beta chain was obtained from a study of Graves' ophthalmopathy and Graves' hyperthyroidism (dated by TCRdb to 2017 to 2018). Background on the whole study: Peripheral blood was collected at initial diagnosis, before any treatment. An independent validation cohort comprised some 19 hyperthyroidism patients and 15 to 17 patients who later progressed from hyperthyroidism to ophthalmopathy. In total, some 130 blood samples were TCR-sequenced: 40 to 45 ophthalmopathy, 80 or so hyperthyroidism and some 17 hyperthyroidism-to-ophthalmopathy patients. TCR beta repertoire signatures were used to distinguish Graves' ophthalmopathy from Graves' hyperthyroidism and to predict progression to ophthalmopathy. Once sampling was done, hyperthyroidism patients were given methimazole at a starting dose of 30 mg daily, while ophthalmopathy patients were given high-dose intravenous methylprednisolone. The 90 to 100 discovery patients were randomly split 7:3 into training and test sets. In a handful of hyperthyroidism patients, the T-cell repertoires found in thyroid tissue were compared with those found in blood. To explore V-J signatures that distinguish ophthalmopathy from hyperthyroidism, a discovery set of under 110 patients was enrolled, made up of around 44 with ophthalmopathy and 55 to 65 with stable hyperthyroidism.

Stable hyperthyroidism was defined as no progression to ophthalmopathy within 18 months of follow-up. The hyperthyroidism patients were 18 to 65 years old and newly diagnosed, with a disease duration of less than 2 months. Patients with other autoimmune diseases, uncontrolled infections, pregnancy or lactation were excluded from the study. Diagnosis was based on clinical symptoms, serum thyroxine, TRAb, thyroid ultrasound and orbital computed tomography. Using Ficoll-Paque density gradient centrifugation, PBMCs were isolated from about 9.4 ml of fresh peripheral blood. Trizol reagent was used to extract the total RNA, and its quality was then checked on an Agilent 2100 Bioanalyzer. What the authors observed across the whole study: In validation, the model predicted ophthalmopathy progression with 70.59% sensitivity and roughly 72% specificity; fewer than 15 predicted patients were CT-confirmed with GO in a median of approximately six months. Most expanded thyroid clonotypes with frequency above 0.001 were also detected in blood, suggesting blood repertoires may reflect the thyroid immune response. No statistical method was used to set the sample size in advance, and the investigators knew which group each participant was assigned to. The 13-signature model separated ophthalmopathy from stable hyperthyroidism with about 86% sensitivity and approximately 83% specificity in cross-validation, and 80%/75% in the test set.

This clonotype has at least ten counts. No antigen is known for it. No per-base quality is available; no much larger clone lies one base away. For repertoire sequencing, the TCR beta CDR3 regions were amplified from RNA transcripts. A first-round RT-PCR used HTBI primers with the Qiagen OneStep RT-PCR kit, followed by a second-round multiplex PCR, size selection and purification. Libraries were sequenced paired-end with 100 bp reads on an Illumina HiSeq2000. For the original study's pipeline: SOAPnuke was used for read processing, and reads with adapters, uncalled bases, a mean Phred below 15, or no exact constant-primer or identifier match were discarded. COPE v1.2.5 was used to merge the high-quality paired reads. Each unique nucleotide sequence was treated as a clonotype, and MiTCR v1.1 was used to align the clonotypes to the IMGT TRB V, D and J references. The analysis was limited to V-J combinations with a frequency above 0.0001, which together covered more than 99% of repertoires. For each V-J combination, a TCR clonal expansion and chaos score was defined as F50 clonal expansion divided by the chaos observed in the TCRdist matrix. Welch's t-statistics and random forest were used to narrow the features down to around 12 V-J combinations, which were then fed into a naive Bayes classifier. Thyroid-blood repertoire similarity was quantified with the Morisita-Horn index. Using fastp trimming at Q25 and MiXCR clonotype assembly, TCRdb reanalyzed the public sequencing data and kept in-frame beta chains. Duplicate CDR3 protein sequences are folded into a single record with the most common DNA and genes. These V and J calls derive from TCRdb rather than the authors' analysis. The sample has over 500,000 distinct CDR3 sequences on record, 22% of them singletons. The top ten clones comprise approximately 6.9% of the sample.

As encoded in the germline V gene (reference sequence), CDR1 is LNHNV while CDR2 is YYDKDF. Trimming removed 5 bases from V and 2 bases from J, leaving 16 bases between the germline ends. Counted from cysteine to phenylalanine, this CDR3 has 15 amino acids. Just CDR3 DNA is preserved here, 45 bases in frame from base 1. This TCR derives from a woman between 18 and 29 years old with stable Graves' hyperthyroidism. Some clones in this sample may be carry-over from other donors' samples. Donor details come from another sample of the same person, matched by shared clones. The sequencing input was peripheral blood. This chain joins TRBV15 to TRBJ2-7; D gene: possibly TRBD1, on 5 matching bases. The sequenced DNA: TGTGCCACCAGCTCCCCCCACCAGGGTCCCTACGAGCAGTACTTC. This yields the protein CATSSPHQGPYEQYF.